This record looks at one TCR beta chain sequence and its context. The antigen remains unidentified. The junction had 8 bases not matched to a gene; V was cut back by 6 bases and J by 3 bases. The V gene's germline CDR1 is SNHLY and CDR2 FYNNEI. The CDR3 is 14 amino acids. Primers for the PCR totalled 60 Vbeta and 13 Jbeta. Data came from immunoSEQ multiplex PCR; TCRdb stores just in-frame clones and leaves some out. The sample includes 100,000 to 150,000 clones. The record originates from a study of cytomegalovirus exposure and HLA in healthy donors. Study-wide results and limits: The likely explanation for a cluster of highly shared sequence variants was sequencing artifact. TCR beta chain V- and J-gene trimming was linked, in a later analysis, to a missense variant in DCLRE1C.

This clonotype was obtained from a woman aged 40 to 49 in good health and CMV-seropositive. The source material was PBMCs. This chain joins TRBV2 and TRBJ2-7, with 7 bases that match TRBD1. Here the CDR3 DNA reads TGTGCCAGCAGCGACCGGGACAGATACTACGAGCAGTACTTC. This translates into CASSDRDRYYEQYF.